This T cell receptor (beta chain) was documented in a study of identical twins. Germline V lookup: CDR1 MNHEY, CDR2 SMNVEV (reference sequence). With 6 bases clipped from V and 7 bases from J, the junction kept 10 bases outside the gene matches. The CDR3 runs to 15 residues. MiXCR, run by TCRdb on the 5' RACE reads, gives a single entry per CDR3 protein. The sample lists about 290,000 distinct CDR3 sequences, just under 9.5% occurring once. In addition, the sample was reused for a study of yellow fever vaccine responses in identical twins.

This rearrangement joins TRBV27 to TRBJ2-2; the match to TRBD2 covers 8 bases. The source is a woman between 18 and 29 years old in good health. The sample taken for sequencing was CD8+ T cells sorted from blood. CDR3 sequence: CASSLFSSGGGELFF. The CDR3, as DNA: TGTGCCAGCAGCCTTTTTAGCAGCGGGGGCGGGGAGCTGTTTTTT.